These 5 T cell receptor beta chains were all obtained from the same sample, sequenced in a study of cytomegalovirus exposure and HLA in healthy donors. This PCR relied on a set of 60 Vbeta primers and 13 Jbeta primers. Using immunoSEQ multiplex PCR, the repertoire was profiled, and TCRdb retains in-frame clones only, with some absent. This sample has 90,000 to 150,000 clones, with over 75% found just once. The sequenced sample was PBMCs. Source of these receptors: a man between 40 and 49 years old in good health and CMV-seropositive.

This chain connects TRBV9 to TRBJ1-4, with a weak D call TRBD1 (6 bases). This CDR3 comprises 15 residues. V was shortened by 3 bases and J by 8 bases, with 17 bases between the two germline ends. Germline lookup yields CDR1 SGDLS and CDR2 YYNGEE. CDR3 sequence: CASSEGGRGGEKLFF. CDR3 in DNA: TGTGCCAGCAGCGAAGGAGGCAGGGGAGGGGAAAAACTGTTTTTT. Combining the CDR3 with reference TRBV9 and TRBJ1-4 gives the whole variable domain DSGVTQTPKHLITATGQRVTLRCSPRSGDLSVYWYQQSLDQGLQFLIQYYNGEERAKGNILERFSAQQFPDLHSELNLSSLELGDSALYFCASSEGGRGGEKLFFGSGTQLSVL.

This chain connects TRBV23-1 to TRBJ2-1; D is possibly TRBD2 (6 bases). TRBV23-1 is treated as an ORF (open reading frame) with a function not yet certain. This CDR3 has 20 residues. V dropped 7 bases and J dropped 5 bases, with 33 bases sitting between them. CDR3 sequence (DNA): TGCGCCAGCAAGGAAGGGACTCTAGGGCTTCTCGGGGCTAAGCACAATGAGCAGTTCTTC. Translation gives CASKEGTLGLLGAKHNEQFF.

V gene TRBV19 combines with J gene TRBJ1-2; TRBD1 might be the D (5 bases). V lost 4 bases to trimming and J lost 1 base, with 22 bases between them. The germline gives CDR1 LNHDA, CDR2 SQIVND (reference sequence). CDR3 length: 18 residues. CDR3 sequence: CASSNPAGGPEDNYGYTF. CDR3 coding DNA: TGTGCCAGTAGTAACCCTGCGGGGGGACCGGAGGATAACTATGGCTACACCTTC.

J is TRBJ2-3 and V is TRBV5-1, with 8 bases that match TRBD2. The germline gives CDR1 SGHRS, CDR2 YFSETQ. There are 15 residues in the CDR3. Trimming cost V 2 bases and J 5 bases; bases outside gene matches: 7. CDR3 DNA: TGCGCCAGCAGCTTTGAGCGGGGGTATATAGATACGCAGTATTTT. This translates into CASSFERGYIDTQYF.

The chain combines TRBV28 with TRBJ1-1; no reliable D call. Germline V gene sequence: CDR1 MDHEN, CDR2 SYDVKM. V was trimmed by 6 bases and J by 0 bases, leaving 14 bases between them. The CDR3 length is 15 residues. Written as DNA, the CDR3 is TGTGCCAGCAGCCCGAGGACGGGAGTGAACACTGAAGCTTTCTTT. Translation gives CASSPRTGVNTEAFF.